The 9 T cell receptor beta chains given below trace back to one sample, sequenced in a study of radiation and T cells in renal cell carcinoma. TCRdb's table, derived via immunoSEQ multiplex PCR, lists solely in-frame clones and lacks some. The sample carries around 45,000 clones, 82% recorded once. Time point denoted: blood 4 weeks post-SBRT, at nephrectomy. Specified treatment: 15 Gy SBRT to primary tumor, nephrectomy 4 weeks later. Source: blood, taken from a patient whose treatment included radiotherapy and nephrectomy. These receptors were obtained from a woman between 65 and 79 years old with renal cell carcinoma.

The chain uses TRBV28 and TRBJ1-3; D is unresolved. The V and J ends lost 5 bases and 0 bases respectively, with 14 bases between them. Germline values: CDR1 MDHEN, CDR2 SYDVKM. The CDR3 is made up of 16 amino acids. CDR3 DNA: TGTGCCAGCAGTGCTCCAGGACGGCACTCTGGAAACACCATATATTTT. Protein sequence: CASSAPGRHSGNTIYF.

The chain joins TRBV5-1 to TRBJ1-4; 9 nucleotides align to TRBD1. CDR3 size: 14 residues. V lost 5 bases to trimming and J lost 8 bases; unmatched junction nucleotides: 7. CDR1 and CDR2 from the germline V gene are SGHRS and YFSETQ. CDR3 nucleotide sequence: TGCGCCAGCAGTCTAGAGGGACAGGGAGAAAAACTGTTTTTT. It specifies CASSLEGQGEKLFF.

The chain carries TRBV4-3 and TRBJ2-2; 8 positions match TRBD1. Per germline, CDR1 LGHNA and CDR2 YSLEER. The CDR3 extends over 16 amino acids. Trimming removed 4 bases from V and 7 bases from J; junction bases left unmatched: 11. Here the CDR3 DNA reads TGCGCCAGCAGCCCCGCGGACAGGGACTTGGGCGGGGAGCTGTTTTTT. Protein sequence: CASSPADRDLGGELFF.

V and J are TRBV7-9 and TRBJ2-7; 7 nucleotides align to TRBD1. Germline CDR1 SEHNR, CDR2 FQNEAQ (reference sequence). J gave up 0 bases and V 4 bases, and 6 bases lay outside the gene matches. This CDR3 spans 15 amino acids. CDR3 nucleotide sequence: TGTGCCAGCAGCTATTCGGGACAGAGCTCCTACGAGCAGTACTTC. The encoded protein is CASSYSGQSSYEQYF. The full variable domain, with the rest looked up from reference TRBV7-9 and TRBJ2-7, is DTGVSQNPRHKITKRGQNVTFRCDPISEHNRLYWYRQTLGQGPEFLTYFQNEAQLEKSRLLSDRFSAERPKGSFSTLEIQRTEQGDSAMYLCASSYSGQSSYEQYFGPGTRLTVT.

The rearrangement joins TRBV21-1 to TRBJ2-5; TRBD2 was called by the table and not checked on the DNA. TRBV21-1 is described as a pseudogene. This CDR3 has 16 amino acids. CDR3 loop: CASSKGPSGKQETQYF. CDR3 bases: TGTGCCAGCAGCAAGGGGCCTAGCGGGAAGCAAGAGACCCAGTACTTC.

This clone appeared a single time. This rearrangement joins TRBV5-6 to TRBJ1-4; D gene uncertain. The V gene lost 4 bases and the J gene lost 7 bases, with 14 bases spanning the gap. The CDR3 contains 14 residues. The germline CDR1 and CDR2 sequences are SGHDT and YYEEEE. CDR3 in DNA: TGTGCCAGCAGCCCCGGAGGGCGGTTTGAAAAACTGTTTTTT. Its protein is CASSPGGRFEKLFF.

This chain uses TRBV5-6 with TRBJ2-3; no firm D call. The CDR3 length is 14 residues. The germline gives CDR1 SGHDT, CDR2 YYEEEE. Trimming left V 4 bases short and J 4 bases short, with 13 bases between. DNA of the CDR3: TGTGCCAGCAGCAAACCGACGTCAGCAGATACGCAGTATTTT. Translating it yields CASSKPTSADTQYF.

The V and J genes are TRBV5-1 and TRBJ2-3; D remains unclear. This CDR3 is 16 amino acids long. Germline loops: CDR1 SGHRS, CDR2 YFSETQ. The V gene lost 0 bases and the J gene lost 5 bases, with 16 bases spanning the gap. DNA for the CDR3: TGCGCCAGCAGCTTGGGGCAGGCGACGGTTAGAGATACGCAGTATTTT. It yields the protein CASSLGQATVRDTQYF.

J is TRBJ2-3 and V is TRBV7-3; 8 bases agree with TRBD2. Trimming removed 1 base from V and 2 bases from J; junction bases left unmatched: 11. Germline-derived CDR1 and CDR2 are SGHTA and FQGTGA. This CDR3 has 18 residues. CDR3 protein: CASSLRVSGTGATDTQYF. CDR3 nucleotide sequence: TGTGCCAGCAGCTTAAGGGTTAGCGGGACCGGAGCCACAGATACGCAGTATTTT.